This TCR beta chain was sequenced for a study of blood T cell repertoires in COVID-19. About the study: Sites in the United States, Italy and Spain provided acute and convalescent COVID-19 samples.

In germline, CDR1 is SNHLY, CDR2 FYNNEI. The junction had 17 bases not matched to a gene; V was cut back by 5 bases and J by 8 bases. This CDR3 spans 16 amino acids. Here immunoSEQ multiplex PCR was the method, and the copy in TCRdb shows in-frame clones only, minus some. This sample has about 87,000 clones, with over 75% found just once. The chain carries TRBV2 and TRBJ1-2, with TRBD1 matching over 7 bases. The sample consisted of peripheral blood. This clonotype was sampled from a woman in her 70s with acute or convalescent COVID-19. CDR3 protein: CASSINFDRVMRGYTF. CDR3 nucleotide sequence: TGTGCCAGCAGTATAAACTTCGACAGGGTCATGCGGGGCTACACCTTC.